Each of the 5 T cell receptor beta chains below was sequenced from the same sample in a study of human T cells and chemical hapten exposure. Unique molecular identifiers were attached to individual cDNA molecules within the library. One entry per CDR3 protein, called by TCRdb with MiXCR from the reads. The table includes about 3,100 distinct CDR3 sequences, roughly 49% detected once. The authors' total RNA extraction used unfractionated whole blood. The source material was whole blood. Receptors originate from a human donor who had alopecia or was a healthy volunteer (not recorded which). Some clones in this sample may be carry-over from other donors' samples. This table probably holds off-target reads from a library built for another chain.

The CDR3 nucleotides read TGTGCCAGCAGCGTAGATGCCAGCCGCTCTGGGGCCAACGTCCTGACTTTC. It yields the protein CASSVDASRSGANVLTF. The chain couples TRBV9 to TRBJ2-6; the D is unclear. The CDR3 sequence is 17 residues long. Trimming pared 0 bases from V and 0 bases from J, leaving 10 bases between. Germline CDR1 is SGDLS and CDR2 is YYNGEE.

This CDR3 is CASTPDRLPYNEQFF. The CDR3 bases are TGTGCCAGCACCCCCGACAGGTTACCCTACAATGAGCAGTTCTTC. The chain recombines TRBV7-6 with TRBJ2-1; maybe TRBD1 (6 bases). The V gene's germline CDR1 is SGHVS and CDR2 FNYEAQ. V was trimmed by 7 bases and J by 2 bases, leaving 15 bases between them. There are 15 residues in the CDR3. Combining the CDR3 with reference TRBV7-6 and TRBJ2-1 gives the whole variable domain GAGVSQSPRYKVTKRGQDVALRCDPISGHVSLYWYRQALGQGPEFLTYFNYEAQQDKSGLPNDRFSAERPEGSISTLTIQRTEQRDSAMYRCASTPDRLPYNEQFFGPGTRLTVL.

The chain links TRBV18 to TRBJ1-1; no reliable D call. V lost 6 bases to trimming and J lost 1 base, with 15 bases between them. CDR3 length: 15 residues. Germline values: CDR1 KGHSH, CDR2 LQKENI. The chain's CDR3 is CASSRTGGSNTEAFF. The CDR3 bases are TGTGCCAGCTCCCGAACGGGAGGGTCGAACACTGAAGCTTTCTTT.

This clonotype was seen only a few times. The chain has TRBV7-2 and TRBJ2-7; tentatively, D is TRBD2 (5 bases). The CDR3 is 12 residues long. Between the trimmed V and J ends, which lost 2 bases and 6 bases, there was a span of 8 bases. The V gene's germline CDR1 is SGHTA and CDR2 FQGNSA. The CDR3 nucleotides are TGTGCCAGCAGCTTATTAGGAGGCGAGCAGTACTTC. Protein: CASSLLGGEQYF.

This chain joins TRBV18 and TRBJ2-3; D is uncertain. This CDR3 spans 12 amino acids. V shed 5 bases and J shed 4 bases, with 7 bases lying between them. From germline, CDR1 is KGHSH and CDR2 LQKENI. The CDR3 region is CASSGESDTQYF. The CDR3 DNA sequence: TGTGCCAGCTCAGGAGAGTCAGATACGCAGTATTTT.